The TCR beta chain under discussion was sequenced for a study of cytomegalovirus exposure and HLA in healthy donors. Study-level results: Specificity of a few CMV-associated chains for CMV antigens was verified in vitro.

This CDR3 is built from 19 residues. With 6 bases clipped from V and 3 bases from J, the junction kept 19 bases outside the gene matches. Germline assignment: CDR1 MDHEN and CDR2 SYDVKM. A word on this clone: Its antigen is unknown.

Profiled with immunoSEQ multiplex PCR; TCRdb holds only in-frame clones, not every one. The repertoire holds hundreds of thousands of clones, 75% to 90% seen once, with about 1.2% in the top ten. The sequence was collected from a woman aged 25 to 45 in good health and CMV-seropositive. The V gene is TRBV28, the J gene TRBJ2-7; 11 nucleotides agree with TRBD2. Sequencing was performed on PBMCs. CDR3 DNA sequence: TGTGCCAGCAGCTTCACCTCCGGGACTAGCGGCTTTCTGGACTACGAGCAGTACTTC. This codes for CASSFTSGTSGFLDYEQYF.